This T cell receptor (beta chain) came from a study of T-cell reconstitution after alpha-beta-depleted transplantation in children. Study results and limitations: Roughly two months post-transplant, alpha-beta T cells reportedly originated from several hundred graft clones that had expanded.

This CDR3 contains 14 residues. V was clipped by 2 bases and J by 4 bases, with 9 bases between them. As for this clonotype: The antigen is not known.

Unique molecular identifiers were incorporated when the TCRbeta library was constructed. TCRdb re-analysed the PCR reads in MiXCR, keeping a single row per CDR3 protein. The table shows about 980,000 distinct CDR3 sequences, with 25% to 35% occurring only once. The chain uses TRBV12-3 or TRBV12-4 and TRBJ2-1, with TRBD2 as a possible D gene (6 bases). The receptor was derived from a boy under three years old who had a stem cell transplant for SCID, so the T cells may come from the graft donor. The sample consisted of PBMCs, mostly from graft donor cells, taken 360 days after TCRalphabeta/CD19-depleted stem cell transplant. In DNA form, the CDR3 reads TGTGCCAGCAGTTTATCGGGGGAATACAATGAGCAGTTCTTC. This encodes CASSLSGEYNEQFF.